This passage covers 29 T cell receptor beta chains from one sample sequenced in a study of response to subunit inactivated influenza vaccine. TCRdb ran MiXCR on the RT-PCR reads and lists one entry per CDR3 protein. The sample comprises about half a million distinct CDR3 sequences, about 7.6% of which are singletons, and 13% rests with the top ten. This specimen was PBMCs from blood, taken around 25 months after vaccination. The source of these receptors is a man between 45 and 75 years old who received an inactivated influenza vaccine.

In this sample, this clonotype turned up many times. The J gene is TRBJ1-2, the V gene TRBV7-8; possible D gene TRBD1, 6 bases. Germline lookup yields CDR1 SGHVS and CDR2 FQNEAQ. CDR3 size: 15 residues. The ends were cut back, 3 bases at V and 0 bases at J, with 11 bases in the middle. CDR3 amino acids: CASSLARTANYGYTF. In DNA form, the CDR3 reads TGTGCCAGCAGCTTGGCCCGGACAGCTAACTATGGCTACACCTTC. The complete variable domain, with remaining parts taken from reference TRBV7-8 and TRBJ1-2, reads GAGVSQSPRYKVAKRGQDVALRCDPISGHVSLFWYQQALGQGPEFLTYFQNEAQLDKSGLPSDRFFAERPEGSVSTLKIQRTQQEDSAVYLCASSLARTANYGYTFGSGTRLTVV.

The CDR3 loop is CSAMDTGQGHQGYTF. The CDR3 DNA reads as TGCAGTGCCATGGATACGGGACAGGGCCATCAGGGCTACACCTTC. This sequence joins TRBV20-1 and TRBJ1-2; TRBD1 agrees at 9 bases. CDR1 is DFQATT, CDR2 SNEGSKA, per germline (reference sequence). V was clipped by 6 bases and J by 8 bases; unmatched bases: 16. There are 15 residues in the CDR3.

This clonotype was detected once. The chain uses TRBV20-1 and TRBJ2-5, with a weak D call TRBD2 (6 bases). CDR3 length: 12 amino acids. Germline V gene sequence: CDR1 DFQATT, CDR2 SNEGSKA (reference sequence). V was pared by 6 bases and J by 5 bases, with 13 bases between. The CDR3 DNA reads TGCAGTGCCCCCTGGCGGGACGAGACCCAGTACTTC. Residues: CSAPWRDETQYF.

This clonotype was observed at least ten times. The chain joins TRBV6-5 to TRBJ1-2, with D perhaps TRBD1 (5 bases). Germline-derived CDR1 and CDR2 are MNHEY and SVGAGI. Trimming removed 4 bases at V and 2 bases at J, with 17 bases between. The CDR3 totals 16 residues. The CDR3 DNA sequence: TGTGCCAGCAGTTCCACCTCGGGCAGGGAGAACTATGGCTACACCTTC. Its protein is CASSSTSGRENYGYTF.

This clonotype was seen ten or more times. The chain carries TRBV9 and TRBJ2-2, with 7 positions matching TRBD2. Germline CDR1 reads SGDLS; CDR2 reads YYNGEE. The CDR3 has 15 amino acids. After removal of 0 bases from V and 4 bases from J, the junction contained 3 bases not matched to a gene. CDR3 in DNA: TGTGCCAGCAGCGTAGCTTCTAGCGGCACCGGGGAGCTGTTTTTT. It translates to CASSVASSGTGELFF.

This clonotype was found many times. V usage is TRBV5-1 and J usage is TRBJ1-2; 11 bases agree with TRBD1. V lost 4 bases to trimming and J lost 4 bases; unmatched junction nucleotides: 3. The germline V gene encodes CDR1 SGHRS and CDR2 YFSETQ. The CDR3 spans 14 residues. For the CDR3, the DNA is TGCGCCAGCAGCACCGGACAGGGGGCCTATGGCTACACCTTC. It yields the protein CASSTGQGAYGYTF. The variable domain in full, completed from reference TRBV5-1 and TRBJ1-2, reads KAGVTQTPRYLIKTRGQQVTLSCSPISGHRSVSWYQQTPGQGLQFLFEYFSETQRNKGNFPGRFSGRQFSNSRSEMNVSTLELGDSALYLCASSTGQGAYGYTFGSGTRLTVV.

This clonotype was observed at least ten times. The chain employs TRBV29-1 and TRBJ1-2; maybe TRBD1 (5 bases). This CDR3 has 10 amino acids. V gave up 5 bases and J gave up 8 bases, with 9 bases separating them. Germline V gene lookup returns CDR1 SQVTM and CDR2 ANQGSEA. CDR3: CSVFGDGYTF. Here the CDR3 DNA reads TGCAGCGTTTTCGGGGACGGCTACACCTTC. Using reference TRBV29-1 and TRBJ1-2 for the parts outside the CDR3, the full variable domain is SAVISQKPSRDICQRGTSLTIQCQVDSQVTMMFWYRQQPGQSLTLIATANQGSEATYESGFVIDKFPISRPNLTFSTLTVSNMSPEDSSIYLCSVFGDGYTFGSGTRLTVV.

This clonotype was counted only a few times. The rearrangement links TRBV11-2 to TRBJ1-1; 7 bases map to TRBD1. V shed 1 base, J shed 4 bases, and the junction held 6 bases outside the gene matches. Germline values: CDR1 SGHAT, CDR2 FQNNGV. This CDR3 is built from 15 residues. The CDR3 here is CASSLVRGLGTEAFF. As DNA, the CDR3 is TGTGCCAGCAGCTTAGTAAGGGGGCTTGGCACTGAAGCTTTCTTT.

The CDR3 DNA follows: TGTGCCAGCAGTGCCTTTGGGGGGCCCCAGCATTTT. This encodes CASSAFGGPQHF. The chain uses TRBV28 and TRBJ1-5; TRBD1 might be the D (5 bases). Germline values: CDR1 MDHEN, CDR2 SYDVKM. This CDR3 is built from 12 residues. Trimming pared 5 bases from V and 9 bases from J, leaving 11 bases between.

Ten or more counts support this clonotype. This chain links TRBV15 with TRBJ2-1, with 7 bases matching TRBD2. Germline CDR1 LNHNV, CDR2 YYDKDF (reference sequence). V lost 3 bases to trimming and J lost 6 bases; unmatched junction nucleotides: 11. The CDR3 totals 16 residues. Written as DNA, the CDR3 is TGTGCCACCAGCAGGGATGCTCTAGCGGCCCCCAATGAGCAGTTCTTC. Translation: CATSRDALAAPNEQFF.

This clonotype was observed at least ten times. The chain links TRBV5-4 to TRBJ1-1; TRBD1 agrees at 8 bases. This CDR3 has 15 residues. Germline V gene data show CDR1 as SGHNT and CDR2 as YYREEE (reference sequence). V dropped 0 bases and J dropped 1; count of bases not matched to a gene: 2. This chain's CDR3 is CASSLEGTGNTEAFF. Written as DNA, the CDR3 is TGTGCCAGCAGCTTGGAAGGGACAGGGAACACTGAAGCTTTCTTT.

A few counts support this clonotype. For the CDR3, the DNA is TGCGCCAGCAGCCCGCCCCCAAACAATGAGCAGTTCTTC. It specifies CASSPPPNNEQFF. The gene calls are TRBV5-1 and TRBJ2-1; D is ambiguous. Germline CDR1 SGHRS, CDR2 YFSETQ. This CDR3 is 13 amino acids long. Trimming took off 4 bases at V and 5 bases at J, with 10 bases between the two ends.

The gene calls are TRBV15 and TRBJ2-1, with D unresolved. The CDR3 consists of 13 residues. With 0 bases removed from V and 7 bases from J, the gap between germline ends came to 7 bases. Germline V lookup: CDR1 LNHNV, CDR2 YYDKDF (reference sequence). CDR3 sequence: CATSRDFANEQFF. CDR3 coding DNA: TGTGCCACCAGCAGAGATTTCGCTAATGAGCAGTTCTTC.

A few counts support this clonotype. The chain carries TRBV30 and TRBJ2-5; 11 nucleotides line up with TRBD2. This CDR3 spans 16 amino acids. CDR1 and CDR2 (germline): GTSNPN, SVGIG (reference sequence). Unmatched junction bases numbered 10, after V lost 3 bases and J lost 4 bases. CDR3 loop: CAWSPGVSGRGETQYF. As DNA, the CDR3 is TGTGCCTGGAGCCCGGGCGTTAGCGGGAGGGGAGAGACCCAGTACTTC. Drawing the rest from reference TRBV30 and TRBJ2-5, the complete variable domain is SQTIHQWPATLVQPVGSPLSLECTVEGTSNPNLYWYRQAAGRGLQLLFYSVGIGQISSEVPQNLSASRPQDRQFILSSKKLLLSDSGFYLCAWSPGVSGRGETQYFGPGTRLLVL.

This clonotype was counted ten times or more. The J gene is TRBJ1-3, the V gene TRBV30, with unresolved D. Per germline, CDR1 GTSNPN and CDR2 SVGIG (reference sequence). V was shortened by 1 base and J by 0 bases, with 10 bases between the two germline ends. The CDR3 runs 15 residues. The CDR3 bases are TGTGCCTGGAGTGGCCCACTCTCCTCTGGAAACACCATATATTTT. Amino acid sequence: CAWSGPLSSGNTIYF.

With regard to this clonotype: The junction does not match germline at one end; this may be a read error. The chain employs TRBV28 and TRBJ2-7; D may be TRBD1 or TRBD2 (6 bases each). The CDR3 length is 13 residues. Germline V gives CDR1 MDHEN, CDR2 SYDVKM. The CDR3 protein is CASSLSGGRSGDF. The CDR3 bases are TGTGCCAGCAGTCTTAGCGGAGGGAGGTCAGGGGACTTC.

This clonotype was counted between two and nine times. This sequence joins TRBV20-1 and TRBJ2-7; unclear D gene. CDR3 length: 12 amino acids. CDR1 is DFQATT, CDR2 SNEGSKA, per germline (reference sequence). The V end lost 0 bases, the J end lost 3 bases, and 6 bases lay between the germline ends. The CDR3 DNA sequence: TGCAGTGCTAGAGATCAGGTCTACGAGCAGTACTTC. It is translated as CSARDQVYEQYF.

This clonotype has just a few counts. The V gene is TRBV6-5, the J gene TRBJ2-7; D perhaps matches TRBD1 (6 bases). Deletions cut 3 bases from V and 7 bases from J, with 19 bases between. The CDR3 loop spans 15 amino acids. The germline V gene has CDR1 MNHEY and CDR2 SVGAGI. The CDR3 region is CASSYPGQGFGEQYF. Here the CDR3 DNA reads TGTGCCAGCAGTTATCCGGGACAAGGTTTCGGGGAGCAGTACTTC.

The chain recombines TRBV9 with TRBJ1-1, with D unresolved. The germline V gene has CDR1 SGDLS and CDR2 YYNGEE. This CDR3 has 16 amino acids. V was trimmed by 4 bases and J by 1 base, leaving 17 bases between them. CDR3 nucleotides: TGTGCCAGCAGCCCCCGCAGTGGAGGGCCGAACACTGAAGCTTTCTTT. Translating gives CASSPRSGGPNTEAFF.

This clonotype was picked up a small number of times. The chain uses TRBV4-3 and TRBJ2-1, with 8 bases that match TRBD2. Per the germline V gene, CDR1 is LGHNA and CDR2 is YSLEER. The CDR3 runs 20 residues. After removal of 0 bases from V and 3 bases from J, the junction contained 16 bases not matched to a gene. This CDR3 reads CASSQDLTAAGGPHYNEQFF. The CDR3 DNA is TGCGCCAGCAGCCAAGATTTGACGGCGGCGGGGGGACCACACTACAATGAGCAGTTCTTC.

This clonotype was observed a handful of times. J is TRBJ1-4 and V is TRBV6-5, with D unclear. The CDR3 contains 12 residues. Trimming cost V 4 bases and J 12 bases, with 12 bases left between them. Looked up from germline, CDR1 is MNHEY and CDR2 is SVGAGI. For the CDR3, the DNA is TGTGCCAGCAGTTCGCGCTACGGGCAACTGTTTTTT. Protein product: CASSSRYGQLFF.

The chain is built from TRBV12-3 or TRBV12-4 and TRBJ2-5; a weak D match, TRBD2 (6 bases). This CDR3 comprises 16 residues. The V end was cut by 2 bases, the J end by 0 bases, with 13 bases between. As DNA, the CDR3 is TGTGCCAGCAGTTTATGGCTAGCGAAAAACCAAGAGACCCAGTACTTC. Translation: CASSLWLAKNQETQYF.

This clonotype has at least ten counts. The rearrangement links TRBV20-1 to TRBJ1-3, with D possibly being TRBD1 (6 bases). The germline V and J ends were trimmed by 1 base and 7 bases, with 23 bases remaining between them. The CDR3 totals 17 residues. In germline, CDR1 is DFQATT, CDR2 SNEGSKA (reference sequence). CDR3 amino acids: CSARATLDTGYFNTIYF. In nucleotides, the CDR3 is TGCAGTGCTAGAGCAACTCTAGACACAGGGTACTTCAACACCATATATTTT.

This clonotype appeared a few times. V gene TRBV12-3 or TRBV12-4 combines with J gene TRBJ1-1, with 10 bases fitting TRBD1. The CDR3 totals 12 residues. The trim removed 7 bases at V and 11 bases at J, leaving 7 bases unmatched. In DNA form, the CDR3 reads TGTGCCAGCAAAACAGTGGGACAGGGGGCTTTCTTT. Protein product: CASKTVGQGAFF.

In its sample, this clonotype was seen many times. The J gene is TRBJ2-7, the V gene TRBV5-6; D is ambiguous. The CDR3 consists of 14 residues. Trimming removed 5 bases from V and 2 bases from J, with 14 bases in between. Looked up from germline, CDR1 is SGHDT and CDR2 is YYEEEE. CDR3 residues: CASSTWDFAYEQYF. CDR3 nucleotide sequence: TGTGCCAGCAGTACCTGGGATTTTGCCTACGAGCAGTACTTC.

The V and J genes are TRBV28 and TRBJ1-5, with D uncertain. V gave up 6 bases and J gave up 10 bases, with 16 bases separating them. The CDR3 is 13 amino acids. Germline V lookup: CDR1 MDHEN, CDR2 SYDVKM. CDR3 residues: CASSPRESEPQHF. DNA for the CDR3: TGTGCCAGCAGCCCCCGCGAGTCCGAACCCCAGCATTTT.

On this clonotype itself: Relative to the germline gene, one junction end is altered; a read error may explain this. The J gene is TRBJ1-1, the V gene TRBV5-1; tentatively, D is TRBD1 (6 bases). Germline V gene sequence: CDR1 SGHRS, CDR2 YFSETQ. CDR3 length: 14 residues. The CDR3 DNA sequence: TGCTCCAGCAGCTTGAAGGGGGGGTTCACTGAAGCTTTCTTT. It yields the protein CSSSLKGGFTEAFF.

The gene calls are TRBV7-9 and TRBJ2-3; weak D call: TRBD2 (6 bases). Trimming took 5 bases from V and 2 from J, leaving 14 bases between them. This CDR3 contains 15 residues. The germline CDR1 and CDR2 sequences are SEHNR and FQNEAQ (reference sequence). This CDR3 reads CASSHTGTDTDTQYF. The CDR3 DNA is TGTGCCAGCAGCCATACCGGGACTGACACAGATACGCAGTATTTT. Supplemented by reference TRBV7-9 and TRBJ2-3, the full variable domain reads DTGVSQNPRHKITKRGQNVTFRCDPISEHNRLYWYRQTLGQGPEFLTYFQNEAQLEKSRLLSDRFSAERPKGSFSTLEIQRTEQGDSAMYLCASSHTGTDTDTQYFGPGTRLTVL.

At least ten counts were recorded for this clonotype. The rearrangement uses TRBV4-1 and TRBJ1-2; unclear D gene. This CDR3 region has 16 residues. Looked up from germline, CDR1 is MGHRA and CDR2 is YSYEKL. The germline V and J ends were trimmed by 0 bases and 2 bases, with 13 bases remaining between them. This CDR3 reads CASSQDPAPGNYGYTF. The CDR3 bases are TGCGCCAGCAGCCAAGATCCCGCCCCGGGAAACTATGGCTACACCTTC.